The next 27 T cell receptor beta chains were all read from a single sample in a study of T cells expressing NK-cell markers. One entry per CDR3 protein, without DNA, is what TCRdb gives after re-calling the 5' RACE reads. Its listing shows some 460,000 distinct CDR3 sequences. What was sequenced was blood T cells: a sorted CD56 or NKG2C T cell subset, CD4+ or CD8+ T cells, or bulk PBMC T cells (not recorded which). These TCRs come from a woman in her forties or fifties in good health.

CDR3 in amino acids: CASGTGGTNEQFF. V gene TRBV11-3 combines with J gene TRBJ2-1; TCRdb returns TRBD1, unconfirmable since there is no DNA. The germline CDR1 and CDR2 sequences are SGHNT and YENEEA. The CDR3 contains 13 residues.

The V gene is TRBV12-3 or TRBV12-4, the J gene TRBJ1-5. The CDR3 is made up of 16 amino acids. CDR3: CASSSDLGAVNQPQHF.

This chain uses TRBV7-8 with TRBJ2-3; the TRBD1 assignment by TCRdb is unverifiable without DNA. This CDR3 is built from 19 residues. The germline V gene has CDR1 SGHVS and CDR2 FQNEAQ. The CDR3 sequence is CASSLSGYWDGSSTDTQYF.

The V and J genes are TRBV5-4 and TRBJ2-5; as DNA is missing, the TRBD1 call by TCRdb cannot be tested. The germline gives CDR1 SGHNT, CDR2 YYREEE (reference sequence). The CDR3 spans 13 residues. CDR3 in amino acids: CASRVGTEETQYF.

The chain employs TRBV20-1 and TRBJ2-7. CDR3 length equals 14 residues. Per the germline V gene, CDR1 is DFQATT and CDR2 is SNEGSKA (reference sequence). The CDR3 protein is CSARRSTSGYEQYF.

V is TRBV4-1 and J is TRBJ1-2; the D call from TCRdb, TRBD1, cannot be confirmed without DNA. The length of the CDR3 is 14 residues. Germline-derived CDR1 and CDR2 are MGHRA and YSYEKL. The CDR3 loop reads CASRPPGQRHGYTF.

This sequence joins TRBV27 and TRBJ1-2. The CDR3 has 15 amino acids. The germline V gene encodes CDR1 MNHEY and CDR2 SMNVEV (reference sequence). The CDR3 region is CASSLLQGGGRGYTF.

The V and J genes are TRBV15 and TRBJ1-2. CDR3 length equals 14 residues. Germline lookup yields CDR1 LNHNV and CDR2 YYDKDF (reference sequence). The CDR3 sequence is CATSGTENDYGYTF.

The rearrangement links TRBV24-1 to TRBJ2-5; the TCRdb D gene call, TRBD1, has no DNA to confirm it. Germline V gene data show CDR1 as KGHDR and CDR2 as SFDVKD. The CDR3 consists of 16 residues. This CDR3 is CATSDGGTGGGETQYF.

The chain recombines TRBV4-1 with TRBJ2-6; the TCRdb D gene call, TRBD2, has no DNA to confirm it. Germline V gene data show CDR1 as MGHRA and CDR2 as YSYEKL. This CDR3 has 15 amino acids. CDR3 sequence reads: CASSQVTTGANVLTF.

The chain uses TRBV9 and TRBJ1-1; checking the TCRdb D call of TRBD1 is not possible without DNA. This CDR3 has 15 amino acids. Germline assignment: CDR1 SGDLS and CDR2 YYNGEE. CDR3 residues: CASSPIRQMNTEAFF.

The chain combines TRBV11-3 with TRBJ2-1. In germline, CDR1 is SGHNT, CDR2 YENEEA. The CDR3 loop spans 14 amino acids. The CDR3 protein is CASSLGGGDNEQFF.

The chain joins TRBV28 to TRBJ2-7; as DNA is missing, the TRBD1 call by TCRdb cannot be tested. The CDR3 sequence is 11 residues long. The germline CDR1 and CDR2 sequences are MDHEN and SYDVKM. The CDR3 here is CASSFRGEQYF.

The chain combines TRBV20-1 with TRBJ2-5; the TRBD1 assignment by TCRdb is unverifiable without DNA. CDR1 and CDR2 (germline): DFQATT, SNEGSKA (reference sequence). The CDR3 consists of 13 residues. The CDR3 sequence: CSARQGAGETQYF.

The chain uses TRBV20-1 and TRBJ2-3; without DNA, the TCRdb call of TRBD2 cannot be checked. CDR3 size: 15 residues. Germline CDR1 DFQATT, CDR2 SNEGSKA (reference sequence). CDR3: CSAPFFRRGTDTQYF.

The CDR3 spells CATSDSPRGNEQFF. J is TRBJ2-1 and V is TRBV24-1; lacking DNA, the TRBD1 call made by TCRdb goes unchecked. Germline loops: CDR1 KGHDR, CDR2 SFDVKD. The CDR3 sequence is 14 residues long.

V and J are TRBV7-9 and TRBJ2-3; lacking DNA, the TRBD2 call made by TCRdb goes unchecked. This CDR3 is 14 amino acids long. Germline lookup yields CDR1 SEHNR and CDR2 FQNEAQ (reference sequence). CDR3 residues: CASRLTSGRDTQYF.

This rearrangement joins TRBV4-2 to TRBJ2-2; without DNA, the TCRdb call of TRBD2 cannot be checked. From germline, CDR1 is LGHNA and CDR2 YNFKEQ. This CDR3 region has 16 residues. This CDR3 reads CASSQNSGPRGGELFF.

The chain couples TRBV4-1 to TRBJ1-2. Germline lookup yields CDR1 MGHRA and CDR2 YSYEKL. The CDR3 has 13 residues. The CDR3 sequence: CASSGNGGYGYTF.

CDR3 region: CASSSRGFTYEQYF. V usage is TRBV4-1 and J usage is TRBJ2-7; TCRdb gives TRBD1 as the D gene, but with no DNA this cannot be confirmed. The germline V gene encodes CDR1 MGHRA and CDR2 YSYEKL. The CDR3 is 14 amino acids.

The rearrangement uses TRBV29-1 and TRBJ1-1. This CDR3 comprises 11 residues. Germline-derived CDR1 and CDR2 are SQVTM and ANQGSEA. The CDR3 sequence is CSAKRVAEAFF.

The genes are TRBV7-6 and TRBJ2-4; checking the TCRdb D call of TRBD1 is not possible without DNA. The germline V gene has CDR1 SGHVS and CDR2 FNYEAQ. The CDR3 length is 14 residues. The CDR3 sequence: CASSPLGTRNIQYF.

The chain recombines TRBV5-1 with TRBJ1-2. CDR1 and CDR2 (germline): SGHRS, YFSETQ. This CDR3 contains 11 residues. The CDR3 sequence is CASSSHGAYTF. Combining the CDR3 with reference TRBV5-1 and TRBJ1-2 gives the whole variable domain KAGVTQTPRYLIKTRGQQVTLSCSPISGHRSVSWYQQTPGQGLQFLFEYFSETQRNKGNFPGRFSGRQFSNSRSEMNVSTLELGDSALYLCASSSHGAYTFGSGTRLTVV.

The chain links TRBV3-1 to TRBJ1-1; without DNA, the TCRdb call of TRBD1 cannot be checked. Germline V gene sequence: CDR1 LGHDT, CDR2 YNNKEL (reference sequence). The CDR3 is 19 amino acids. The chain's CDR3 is CASSQDLGWNRGLMEEAFF.

This CDR3 reads CASSLDRSRQPQHF. The chain joins TRBV12-3 or TRBV12-4 to TRBJ1-5; TCRdb lists TRBD1, though no DNA is available to test this call. The CDR3 runs to 14 residues.

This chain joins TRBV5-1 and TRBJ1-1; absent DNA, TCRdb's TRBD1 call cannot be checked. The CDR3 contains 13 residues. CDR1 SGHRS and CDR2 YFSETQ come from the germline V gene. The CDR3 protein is CASSPQGLFEAFF.

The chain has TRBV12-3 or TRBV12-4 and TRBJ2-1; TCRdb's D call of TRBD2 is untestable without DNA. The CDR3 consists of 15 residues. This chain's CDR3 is CASRKSGVGHNEQFF.